This T cell receptor beta chain was recovered during a study of T cell responses to AZD1222 COVID-19 vaccine. For the study at large: Whether given at about 4 or about 12 weeks, second doses were pooled. Study findings and constraints: Clonal diversity was possibly underestimated, and the donors were mostly white British, with more females.

With respect to this clone: Its antigen remains unknown.

Repertoires were generated with immunoSEQ multiplex PCR, while TCRdb's copy carries only in-frame clones and drops some. The sample has over 150,000 clones; approximately 90% are singletons. This clonotype was sampled from an adult in good health. The sample in question was peripheral blood, obtained on day 0 of AZD1222 vaccination.

The DNA of the CDR3 is TGCGCCAGCAGCTTGAGAACCCTAGCGGGGGGGACCGAGCAGTACTTC. Translating it yields CASSLRTLAGGTEQYF. The chain is built from TRBV5-1 and TRBJ2-7; TRBD2 matches at 12 bases. Germline CDR1 is SGHRS and CDR2 is YFSETQ. The CDR3 consists of 16 residues. V was clipped by 1 base and J by 6 bases; unmatched bases: 8.